The following is a T cell receptor (beta chain) sequence with its context. This clone was counted once. Its antigen is not yet known. Base qualities are not recorded, but no much larger clone differs from it by a single base. This entry is derived from a study of T cell changes during pregnancy in multiple sclerosis (dated by TCRdb to about 2019). Describing the broader study: Changes in the T cell repertoire over the course of pregnancy were examined in this study in women with multiple sclerosis.

Libraries were prepared through the immunoSEQ multiplex PCR assay. Imported from immuneACCESS, the table was reduced by TCRdb to in-frame sequences with V and J called. These copies leave out some clones; in studies compared against another copy, an unresolved V gene accounts for under half, and the cause of the remainder is not known. Across this sample there are tens of thousands of clones, with approximately 91% seen only once. Approximately 1.7% of the sample goes to the ten largest clones. Inclusive of the bounding cysteine and phenylalanine, the CDR3 is 13 residues long. The DNA shown is the 39-base CDR3, in frame from base 1. The germline V gene (reference sequence) sets CDR1 to SEHNR and CDR2 to FQNEAQ. The junction shows trimming of 3 bases on V and 8 bases on J, plus 11 bases between the germline ends.

The chain joins TRBV7-9 to TRBJ2-1; a weak D assignment points to TRBD1 (5 bases agree). The TCR was taken from a female donor with multiple sclerosis, enrolled in a pregnancy study. The sample was peripheral blood, taken in the first trimester of pregnancy. The nucleotides are TGTGCCAGCAGCTTCCAGGGTAAGGATGAGCAGTTCTTC. This yields the protein CASSFQGKDEQFF. Here the CDR3 is joined to the reference TRBV7-9 and TRBJ2-1 genes, and the full variable domain is: DTGVSQNPRHKITKRGQNVTFRCDPISEHNRLYWYRQTLGQGPEFLTYFQNEAQLEKSRLLSDRFSAERPKGSFSTLEIQRTEQGDSAMYLCASSFQGKDEQFFGPGTRLTVL.